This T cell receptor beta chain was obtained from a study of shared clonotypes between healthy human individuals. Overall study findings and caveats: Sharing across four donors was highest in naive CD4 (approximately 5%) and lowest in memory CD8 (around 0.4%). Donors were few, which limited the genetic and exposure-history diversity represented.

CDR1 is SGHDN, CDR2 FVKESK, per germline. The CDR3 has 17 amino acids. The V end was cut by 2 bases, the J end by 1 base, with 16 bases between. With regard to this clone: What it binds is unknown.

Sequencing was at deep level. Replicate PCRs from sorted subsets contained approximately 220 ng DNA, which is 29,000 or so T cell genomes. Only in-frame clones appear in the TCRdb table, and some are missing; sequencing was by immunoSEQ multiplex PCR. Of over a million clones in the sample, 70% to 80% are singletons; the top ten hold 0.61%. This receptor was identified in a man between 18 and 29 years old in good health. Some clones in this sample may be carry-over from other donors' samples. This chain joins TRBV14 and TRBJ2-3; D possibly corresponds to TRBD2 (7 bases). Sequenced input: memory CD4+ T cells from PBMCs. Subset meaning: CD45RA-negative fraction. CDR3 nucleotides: TGTGCCAGCAGCCAACTCGTCGGGGGGCTGGGCACAGATACGCAGTATTTT. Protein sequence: CASSQLVGGLGTDTQYF.